Here is one T cell receptor (beta chain) with its context. Its antigen is not yet known. No base qualities exist here, and no much larger clone lies one base off it. The entry originates in a study of PD-1 blockade in classical Hodgkin lymphoma (dated by TCRdb to 2019 to 2021). General notes on the study: Nivolumab dosing was 3 mg/kg intravenously every 2 weeks, continuing until either disease progression or unacceptable toxicity. To define a peripheral blood immune signature of response to PD-1 blockade in classical Hodgkin lymphoma, the study combined TCR beta sequencing with CyTOF. General study outcomes and caveats: Diversity was lower in patients who began nivolumab less than 1 year after ASCT, so these patients were left out of later analyses to avoid confounding by immune reconstitution. Only a single clinical trial cohort was studied, and what caused the repertoire differences, possibly disease activity or prior therapy, remained undefined. CD4+ but not CD8+ TCR diversity rose significantly by C4D1 (p=0.0027 vs p=0.16), most apparent in complete responders (p=0.02). Trial patients achieving complete response had baseline diversity similar to newly diagnosed patients, whereas partial responders and progressors had significantly lower diversity. Newly diagnosed patients were reported to have lower baseline TCR diversity than healthy donors, and relapsed/refractory patients were reported to have lower baseline TCR diversity still.

Including cysteine and phenylalanine, the CDR3 has 12 amino acids. Of the read, only the CDR3 DNA is kept; its 36 bases are in frame from base 1. Relative to germline, V is 6 bases shorter and J is 0 bases shorter, with 3 bases between their ends. The germline V gene specifies SQVTM as CDR1 and ANQGSEA as CDR2. The Qiagen DNeasy kit was used to extract genomic DNA from unsorted PBMCs and from the negatively selected CD4+ and CD8+ fractions. TCR beta CDR3 regions were amplified by immunoSEQ multiplex PCR using primers annealing to V and J segments. Amplification bias was minimized using a synthetic immune receptor repertoire, and residual bias was removed computationally after sequencing. Per the authors' processing: Repertoire diversity was quantified as the Shannon entropy index using custom Python scripts. Unsorted, CD4+ and CD8+ repertoires were analyzed separately, except for combined analyses in which CD4+ and CD8+ sequences were merged in silico. A clone was considered expanded if an increase in frequency of at least 2-fold after treatment relative to C1D1 was found, and a pseudocount of 0.5 was applied to clones undetected at baseline. Clones with 0 or 1 copy at C1D1 were classified as singleton clones, and clones with 2 or more copies were classified as non-singleton clones. By matching protein sequences in sorted samples from the same patient, clones expanded in unsorted samples were annotated as CD4+, CD8+ or unknown. Diversity changes from C1D1 to C4D1 were tested in paired samples using Wilcoxon tests. TCRdb holds this immuneACCESS table with in-frame rearrangements only. Some clones are missing; in checked studies, unresolved V genes explain under half, and the rest has no known cause. From that table come the V and J calls and clone size; the DNA was used to work out D and trimming. The sample table records approximately 22,000 clones; under 75% of these occur just once. The ten biggest clones cover 0.95% to 1.5% of the sample.

The sample's time point label is to be understood as: cycle 4 day 1 (C4D1), after 6 weeks of nivolumab. Every trial patient had relapsed after autologous stem cell transplantation, and cohorts A, B and C differed in prior brentuximab vedotin exposure. A Miltenyi CD4+ T cell isolation kit was used for magnetic negative selection to purify CD4+ T cells from thawed PBMCs. The trial cohort was composed of some 57 patients with relapsed/refractory classical Hodgkin lymphoma, for whom complete response, partial response or progressive disease was recorded as best overall response. In the multi-cohort phase II CheckMate 205 trial, trial patients received single-agent nivolumab. An independent review committee assessed best overall response using the 2007 International Working Group response criteria. Trial PBMCs were collected just before the start of nivolumab (C1D1) and during therapy at cycle 2 day 1 and cycle 4 day 1. Peripheral blood was collected in 8 mL Vacutainer Cell Preparation Tubes, from which PBMCs were isolated by centrifugation and then cryopreserved. Purified CD4+ and CD8+ fractions were generated only in cases for which an additional PBMC sample was available. Magnetically labelled cells were removed on LS columns in a quadroMACS separator, and the flow-through was retained as the purified fraction.

The origin of this receptor is a human donor with classical Hodgkin lymphoma. The chain couples TRBV29-1 to TRBJ2-6, with the D gene too uncertain to name. This material consisted of CD4+ T cells from blood, taken before the fourth cycle of nivolumab. This receptor has the CDR3 CSVTSGANVLTF. The sequenced DNA: TGCAGCGTCACCTCTGGGGCCAACGTCCTGACTTTC.